Presented here are 13 T cell receptor beta chains from one specimen sequenced in a study of T cells in Graves' hyperthyroidism and ophthalmopathy. From RNA transcripts, TCR beta CDR3 regions were amplified. The HTBI primer set was used in a first-round RT-PCR of the TCR CDR3. MiXCR, run by TCRdb on the multiplex PCR reads, gives a single entry per CDR3 protein. The sample lists approximately 420,000 distinct CDR3 sequences; 14% to 15% were seen once. Sequencing was performed on blood. The receptors derive from a woman in her twenties or thirties with Graves' hyperthyroidism.

This clonotype occurred many times. This chain uses TRBV27 with TRBJ2-3; perhaps TRBD2 as D (6 bases). From germline, CDR1 is MNHEY and CDR2 SMNVEV (reference sequence). V dropped 6 bases and J dropped 8 bases, with 18 bases sitting between them. The CDR3 spans 14 residues. The CDR3 here is CASRPGERAATQYF. Here the CDR3 DNA reads TGTGCCAGCAGACCCGGAGAGCGGGCCGCTACGCAGTATTTT.

The chain links TRBV4-1 to TRBJ2-7; unclear D gene. Germline V gene lookup returns CDR1 MGHRA and CDR2 YSYEKL. Between the trimmed V and J ends, which lost 1 base and 3 bases, there was a span of 10 bases. This CDR3 is built from 14 residues. CDR3 coding DNA: TGCGCCAGCAGCCAAGGACGGATGAACTACGAGCAGTACTTC. This translates into CASSQGRMNYEQYF.

This clonotype has at least ten counts. The J gene is TRBJ1-6, the V gene TRBV5-1; D is ambiguous. The CDR3 is 14 residues long. V lost 1 base to trimming and J lost 7 bases, with 9 bases between them. Germline CDR1 SGHRS, CDR2 YFSETQ. The CDR3 DNA is TGCGCCAGCAGCTTGAGTCGGCAGAATTCACCCCTCCACTTT. This codes for CASSLSRQNSPLHF.

This rearrangement joins TRBV2 to TRBJ1-2; D is ambiguous. CDR1 SNHLY and CDR2 FYNNEI come from the germline V gene. CDR3 length equals 13 residues. Trimming took off 7 bases at V and 2 bases at J, with 11 bases between the two ends. The CDR3 protein is CASTGVSNYGYTF. In nucleotides, the CDR3 is TGTGCCAGCACCGGGGTTAGCAACTATGGCTACACCTTC.

Ten or more counts support this clonotype. The chain joins TRBV30 to TRBJ2-7; 10 nucleotides line up with TRBD2. Germline CDR1 and CDR2: GTSNPN and SVGIG (reference sequence). V lost 2 bases to trimming and J lost 2 bases; unmatched junction nucleotides: 3. The CDR3 sequence is 14 residues long. For the CDR3, the DNA is TGTGCCTGGAGTACTAGCGGGATTACCTACGAGCAGTACTTC. Residues: CAWSTSGITYEQYF.

This clonotype showed up just a few times. The gene calls are TRBV7-8 and TRBJ2-7; TRBD2 aligns across 10 bases. CDR1 and CDR2 (germline): SGHVS, FQNEAQ. This CDR3 is 17 amino acids long. V shed 1 base, J shed 1 base, and the junction held 7 bases outside the gene matches. CDR3 bases: TGTGCCAGCAGCTTAGGTCCAAGGACTAGCGGATCCTACGAGCAGTACTTC. Translating gives CASSLGPRTSGSYEQYF.

This clonotype was observed many times. The chain joins TRBV27 to TRBJ2-5, with unresolved D. Deletions cut 4 bases from V and 1 base from J, with 7 bases between. The CDR3 is made up of 13 amino acids. Germline values: CDR1 MNHEY, CDR2 SMNVEV (reference sequence). The CDR3 spells CASSYRGQETQYF. DNA of the CDR3: TGTGCCAGCAGTTACCGCGGCCAAGAGACCCAGTACTTC.

This clonotype was counted between two and nine times. This chain joins TRBV19 and TRBJ1-2, with 8 bases that match TRBD1. Losses at the gene ends were 5 bases for V and 4 bases for J; bases not matched to a gene: 12. The CDR3 is made up of 16 amino acids. Germline V CDR1 and CDR2: LNHDA, SQIVND (reference sequence). The CDR3: CASSVAGQAGVYGYTF. Written as DNA, the CDR3 is TGTGCCAGTAGTGTGGCGGGACAGGCTGGGGTCTATGGCTACACCTTC.

This clonotype was counted between two and nine times. This chain joins TRBV5-6 and TRBJ2-7; 9 nucleotides align to TRBD2. This CDR3 is built from 16 residues. Germline V gives CDR1 SGHDT, CDR2 YYEEEE. V was clipped by 3 bases and J by 3 bases; unmatched bases: 10. The CDR3 DNA reads as TGTGCCAGCAGCTCTCTAGCGGGAACCGGAATCTACGAGCAGTACTTC. It encodes CASSSLAGTGIYEQYF.

Details on this clonotype: At one of its ends the junction is not consistent with the germline gene, which may arise from a read error. The J gene is TRBJ2-1, the V gene TRBV6-2 or TRBV6-3, with D uncertain. The germline V gene has CDR1 MNHEY and CDR2 SVGEGT. The CDR3 has 21 residues. The CDR3 DNA sequence: TGTGCCAGCAGTGACTCTCCCAGTGTATCTCTTACAATTAAAAACTACAATGAGCAGTTCTTC. It translates to CASSDSPSVSLTIKNYNEQFF.

The V call is TRBV4-1, the J call TRBJ2-3; 9 nucleotides match TRBD1. The germline V gene has CDR1 MGHRA and CDR2 YSYEKL. The length of the CDR3 is 16 residues. V lost 4 bases and J lost 3; bases outside the gene matches: 8. The CDR3 DNA reads as TGCGCCAGCAGCCTTTCTGGGACAGGGCTTACAGATACGCAGTATTTT. This sequence encodes CASSLSGTGLTDTQYF.

The chain carries TRBV20-1 and TRBJ2-1; D ambiguous. The CDR3 totals 14 residues. V was cut by 1 base and J by 0 bases, with 7 bases left in between. Germline V lookup: CDR1 DFQATT, CDR2 SNEGSKA (reference sequence). CDR3 in amino acids: CSARVWASYNEQFF. The CDR3 nucleotides are TGCAGTGCTAGAGTTTGGGCCTCCTACAATGAGCAGTTCTTC.

There are a few counts of this clonotype. V and J are TRBV20-1 and TRBJ2-3; D perhaps matches TRBD2 (6 bases). This CDR3 is built from 18 residues. With 0 bases removed from V and 5 bases from J, the gap between germline ends came to 24 bases. Germline CDR1 and CDR2: DFQATT and SNEGSKA (reference sequence). The chain's CDR3 is CSARDMERESLYGDTQYF. In DNA, the CDR3 is TGCAGTGCTAGAGATATGGAACGGGAGTCCCTTTATGGAGATACGCAGTATTTT.